The sequence of this TCR beta chain was determined in a study of shared clonotypes between healthy human individuals. Splitting of each subset's genomic DNA was done evenly across several immunoSEQ plates. Sequencing was performed with immunoSEQ multiplex PCR; in TCRdb, only in-frame clones are kept and a portion is missing. The sample has roughly 2.6 million clones, more than 80% seen once; the top ten hold under 0.15%. Trimming took 6 bases from V and 8 from J; bases not matched to a gene: 8. Germline V gives CDR1 MNHNS, CDR2 SASEGT. The CDR3 is 14 amino acids. Notes on the study in general: Sampling used blood alone; tissue repertoires probably differ.

Remarks on this clone: Its matching antigen is unknown. At the DNA level, this CDR3 is encoded by other sequences in the same sample as well.

The chain is built from TRBV6-1 and TRBJ1-4, with 8 bases fitting TRBD1. The sequencing input was naive CD4+ T cells sorted from blood. The subset is: CD45RA+ positively selected. The TCR sequence derives from a man aged 18-30 years in good health. The CDR3 region is CASRPGTGGEKLFF. For the CDR3, the DNA is TGTGCCAGCAGACCCGGGACAGGAGGAGAAAAACTGTTTTTT.